The 28 T cell receptor beta chains reported below all come from one sample, sequenced in a study of blood T cell repertoires in COVID-19. Profiled with immunoSEQ multiplex PCR; TCRdb holds only in-frame clones, not every one. The sample has roughly 200,000 clones; approximately 88% are singletons. Sequencing was done on a sample of peripheral blood. The receptors here all came from a woman aged 25 to 39 with acute or convalescent COVID-19.

The V call is TRBV11-3, the J call TRBJ1-1; tentatively, D is TRBD1 (5 bases). Trimming took off 3 bases at V and 1 base at J, with 9 bases between the two ends. Germline V lookup: CDR1 SGHNT, CDR2 YENEEA. The CDR3 spans 14 residues. For the CDR3, the DNA is TGTGCCAGCAGCTTTGGCAGGGCGAACACTGAAGCTTTCTTT. Its protein product is CASSFGRANTEAFF.

This clone was observed a single time. The chain recombines TRBV1 with TRBJ1-2; the table's D call, TRBD1, has no DNA check behind it. TRBV1 is labeled a pseudogene. The CDR3 has 14 residues. CDR3 nucleotides: TGCACCAGCAGCCGCACAGGGATTGTGCGTGGCTACACCTTC. Translation gives CTSSRTGIVRGYTF.

The chain combines TRBV3-1 (or the pseudogene TRBV3-2) with TRBJ2-3; D remains ambiguous. The CDR3 is 14 amino acids. Germline V CDR1 and CDR2: LGHDT, YNNKEL (reference sequence). V lost 0 bases, J lost 6 bases, and 10 bases lay in between. CDR3 bases: TGTGCCAGCAGCCAAGAGTGGGCAAGGGATACGCAGTATTTT. Translated, it gives CASSQEWARDTQYF.

This sequence joins TRBV12-3 or TRBV12-4 and TRBJ2-2; D not certain. The ends were cut back, 9 bases at V and 7 bases at J, with 12 bases in the middle. The CDR3 is made up of 12 amino acids. In nucleotides, the CDR3 is TGTGCCAGTGCTACGTTTGACGGGGAGCTGTTTTTT. It encodes CASATFDGELFF.

This CDR3 reads CASSLGTGTYNEQFF. In nucleotides, the CDR3 is TGTGCCAGCTCACTCGGGACAGGGACTTACAATGAGCAGTTCTTC. V gene TRBV18 combines with J gene TRBJ2-1; 9 positions match TRBD1. CDR3 size: 15 residues. Looked up from germline, CDR1 is KGHSH and CDR2 is LQKENI. The J segment lost 4 bases and the V segment lost 4 bases, leaving 5 bases of the junction unmatched.

The chain recombines TRBV6-5 with TRBJ1-5; 8 bases are a match to TRBD1. The CDR3 is 15 residues long. Germline CDR1 is MNHEY and CDR2 is SVGAGI. V lost 6 bases to trimming and J lost 6 bases; unmatched junction nucleotides: 10. As DNA, the CDR3 is TGTGCCAGCAGAGCAGGGGGCATAAGTGGTCAGCCCCAGCATTTT. It encodes CASRAGGISGQPQHF.

The chain is built from TRBV14 and TRBJ2-1, with TRBD2 matching 8 bases. Looked up from germline, CDR1 is SGHDN and CDR2 is FVKESK. V dropped 6 bases and J dropped 6; count of bases not matched to a gene: 10. CDR3 length equals 15 residues. CDR3: CASSLPGRALNEQFF. As DNA, the CDR3 is TGTGCCAGCAGTTTACCCGGGAGGGCCCTCAATGAGCAGTTCTTC.

A few counts support this clone. The chain has TRBV19 and TRBJ1-1, with D unresolved. The CDR3 loop spans 15 amino acids. The germline V gene encodes CDR1 LNHDA and CDR2 SQIVND (reference sequence). V lost 4 bases and J lost 0, with 12 bases in between. CDR3 sequence (DNA): TGTGCCAGTAGTACCCGACCGAGGATGAACACTGAAGCTTTCTTT. This codes for CASSTRPRMNTEAFF.

This clone came up once. The V gene is TRBV5-1, the J gene TRBJ2-5; 7 nucleotides line up with TRBD2. The germline V gene has CDR1 SGHRS and CDR2 YFSETQ. Trimming cost V 0 bases and J 5 bases; bases outside gene matches: 4. The CDR3 spans 14 residues. The DNA of the CDR3 is TGCGCCAGCAGCTTGGTAGGACTAGGGGAGACCCAGTACTTC. This codes for CASSLVGLGETQYF.

Only one count was recorded for this clone. This chain uses TRBV30 with TRBJ2-5; TRBD1 aligns across 7 bases. Germline V gives CDR1 GTSNPN, CDR2 SVGIG (reference sequence). J gave up 5 bases and V 3 bases, and 9 bases lay outside the gene matches. This CDR3 comprises 14 residues. The CDR3 protein is CAWSTGQPFETQYF. The CDR3 nucleotides are TGTGCCTGGAGCACGGGACAGCCGTTTGAGACCCAGTACTTC.

This clone was observed once. Within the sample, other DNA sequences also encode this same CDR3. This chain links TRBV28 with TRBJ2-1; unclear D gene. V lost 5 bases and J lost 10, with 6 bases in between. The CDR3 consists of 10 residues. CDR1 is MDHEN and CDR2 is SYDVKM in the germline V gene. This CDR3 is CASSTREQFF. The DNA of the CDR3 is TGTGCCAGCAGTACCCGGGAGCAGTTCTTC.

The chain is built from TRBV11-3 and TRBJ1-1; 10 positions match TRBD1. Germline V lookup: CDR1 SGHNT, CDR2 YENEEA. Trimming at V came to 0 bases and at J to 3 bases, leaving 7 bases not matched to a gene. This CDR3 has 17 residues. The CDR3 reads CASSLDFGGQGDTEAFF. The CDR3 DNA reads as TGTGCCAGCAGCTTAGATTTCGGCGGACAGGGGGACACTGAAGCTTTCTTT. Variable domain in full (rest from reference TRBV11-3 and TRBJ1-1): EAGVVQSPRYKIIEKKQPVAFWCNPISGHNTLYWYLQNLGQGPELLIRYENEEAVDDSQLPKDRFSAERLKGVDSTLKIQPAELGDSAVYLCASSLDFGGQGDTEAFFGQGTRLTVV.

A note on this clone: At one end the junction does not follow the germline gene, possibly because of a read error. This same CDR3 is encoded by further DNA sequences in the sample. The chain has TRBV7-8 and TRBJ1-6; D may be TRBD1 (5 bases). The CDR3 consists of 15 residues. Germline loops: CDR1 SGHVS, CDR2 FQNEAQ. The CDR3 nucleotides read TGCGCCAGCAGCCCCAGGGAGGGGTTTAATTCACCCCTCCACTTT. Amino acids: CASSPREGFNSPLHF.

This chain uses TRBV7-2 with TRBJ2-7; 9 bases line up with TRBD1. The CDR3 is 14 residues long. Germline values: CDR1 SGHTA, CDR2 FQGNSA. V gave up 5 bases and J gave up 2 bases; unmatched junction bases: 4. The CDR3 region is CASSPRDRAYEQYF. CDR3 in DNA: TGTGCCAGCAGCCCCCGGGACAGGGCCTACGAGCAGTACTTC.

V is TRBV15 and J is TRBJ1-1; D uncertain. V was trimmed by 5 bases and J by 10 bases, leaving 14 bases between them. Germline CDR1 reads LNHNV; CDR2 reads YYDKDF (reference sequence). The CDR3 contains 12 residues. The CDR3 DNA reads TGTGCCACCAGCCCTCGGAGTGGTCCAGCTTTCTTT. Amino acids: CATSPRSGPAFF.

This clone was found a few times. The rearrangement links TRBV2 to TRBJ2-6; D is undetermined. V was pared by 7 bases and J by 0 bases, with 10 bases between. Germline V lookup: CDR1 SNHLY, CDR2 FYNNEI. This CDR3 region has 15 residues. CDR3 protein: CASKERSSGANVLTF. CDR3 nucleotides: TGTGCCAGCAAAGAGAGGAGCTCTGGGGCCAACGTCCTGACTTTC.

The chain joins TRBV7-6 to TRBJ2-2; tentatively, D is TRBD2 (5 bases). Between the trimmed V and J ends, which lost 2 bases and 7 bases, there was a span of 11 bases. This CDR3 is 14 amino acids long. Germline CDR1 reads SGHVS; CDR2 reads FNYEAQ. The chain's CDR3 is CASSLSGAVGELFF. The DNA of the CDR3 is TGTGCCAGCAGCTTAAGTGGAGCGGTCGGGGAGCTGTTTTTT.

This sequence joins TRBV10-3 and TRBJ2-1; 8 nucleotides line up with TRBD2. This CDR3 contains 15 residues. In germline, CDR1 is ENHRY, CDR2 SYGVKD. The trim removed 8 bases at V and 9 bases at J, leaving 15 bases unmatched. In nucleotides, the CDR3 is TGTGCCATCTCGGAAGGGACTAGTCGGGTAGGTGAGCAGTTCTTC. It is translated as CAISEGTSRVGEQFF.

V gene TRBV7-9 combines with J gene TRBJ2-7; 9 positions agree with TRBD1. Per the germline V gene, CDR1 is SEHNR and CDR2 is FQNEAQ (reference sequence). V trimming: 4 bases; J trimming: 4 bases; junction bases outside the gene matches: 5. This CDR3 spans 14 amino acids. Here the CDR3 DNA reads TGTGCCAGCAGCTATCCGGGACAGGGTTACGAGCAGTACTTC. Encoded protein: CASSYPGQGYEQYF. Full variable domain (rest looked up from reference TRBV7-9 and TRBJ2-7): DTGVSQNPRHKITKRGQNVTFRCDPISEHNRLYWYRQTLGQGPEFLTYFQNEAQLEKSRLLSDRFSAERPKGSFSTLEIQRTEQGDSAMYLCASSYPGQGYEQYFGPGTRLTVT.

J is TRBJ1-4 and V is TRBV6-1; no clear D. V was clipped by 1 base and J by 5 bases, with 8 bases between them. The CDR3 contains 14 residues. The germline V gene has CDR1 MNHNS and CDR2 SASEGT. Written as DNA, the CDR3 is TGTGCCAGCAGTGAAGGTGGGCCCAATGAAAAACTGTTTTTT. This codes for CASSEGGPNEKLFF.

The chain has TRBV6-2 or TRBV6-3 and TRBJ2-1; the D is unclear. The germline CDR1 and CDR2 sequences are MNHEY and SVGEGT. The CDR3 has 12 amino acids. The ends were cut back, 6 bases at V and 6 bases at J, with 9 bases in the middle. The chain's CDR3 is CASSSRLNEQFF. CDR3 in DNA: TGTGCCAGCAGCTCCCGACTCAATGAGCAGTTCTTC.

The chain has TRBV30 and TRBJ1-6; possible D gene TRBD1, 5 bases. Germline CDR1 GTSNPN, CDR2 SVGIG (reference sequence). This CDR3 region has 13 residues. V lost 4 bases, J lost 9 bases, and 13 bases lay in between. CDR3 amino acids: CAWTTALTSPLHF. DNA for the CDR3: TGTGCCTGGACGACAGCGCTGACTTCACCCCTCCACTTT.

This rearrangement joins TRBV28 to TRBJ2-5; 9 bases map to TRBD1. V lost 5 bases and J lost 5; bases outside the gene matches: 12. The CDR3 is 16 residues long. Germline lookup yields CDR1 MDHEN and CDR2 SYDVKM. The CDR3 loop reads CASSPAAGQGMETQYF. The CDR3 nucleotides are TGTGCCAGCAGTCCCGCTGCTGGACAGGGGATGGAGACCCAGTACTTC.

The chain is built from TRBV4-1 and TRBJ2-1; TRBD2 is a possible D gene (5 bases). Per the germline V gene, CDR1 is MGHRA and CDR2 is YSYEKL. V lost 3 bases and J lost 8, with 11 bases in between. The CDR3 is 13 residues long. CDR3 sequence (DNA): TGCGCCAGCAGCCAGGGAGAGTTCGATGAGCAGTTCTTC. It specifies CASSQGEFDEQFF.

The chain uses TRBV18 and TRBJ1-1; no clear D gene. Germline CDR1 KGHSH, CDR2 LQKENI. V was clipped by 5 bases and J by 11 bases, with 12 bases between them. The CDR3 spans 11 residues. The CDR3 loop is CASSSGVRAFF. The CDR3, as DNA: TGTGCCAGCTCATCCGGGGTTCGCGCTTTCTTT.

This clone showed up just once. This rearrangement joins TRBV6-5 to TRBJ2-5, with a tentative D call TRBD2 (6 bases). The germline V gene encodes CDR1 MNHEY and CDR2 SVGAGI. Trimming left V 5 bases short and J 2 bases short, with 9 bases between. There are 13 residues in the CDR3. CDR3 sequence: CASSPAGQETQYF. CDR3 DNA: TGTGCCAGCAGTCCCGCGGGACAAGAGACCCAGTACTTC.

The chain uses TRBV25-1 and TRBJ2-7, with D perhaps TRBD1 (5 bases). The CDR3 consists of 13 residues. Germline loops: CDR1 MGHDK, CDR2 SYGVNS. The V and J ends lost 2 bases and 11 bases respectively, with 16 bases between them. The DNA of the CDR3 is TGTGCCAGCAGTGAAGGAACATTCAAGGACAAGTACTTC. It translates to CASSEGTFKDKYF.

The V call is TRBV18, the J call TRBJ2-1; 10 bases agree with TRBD2. With V trimmed by 7 bases and J by 7 bases, 7 bases remained unmatched. The CDR3 totals 14 residues. Germline V gene lookup returns CDR1 KGHSH and CDR2 LQKENI. The CDR3 region has the DNA TGTGCCAGCTTGCTGGAGCGGGAGGGAAATGAGCAGTTCTTC. It codes for CASLLEREGNEQFF.